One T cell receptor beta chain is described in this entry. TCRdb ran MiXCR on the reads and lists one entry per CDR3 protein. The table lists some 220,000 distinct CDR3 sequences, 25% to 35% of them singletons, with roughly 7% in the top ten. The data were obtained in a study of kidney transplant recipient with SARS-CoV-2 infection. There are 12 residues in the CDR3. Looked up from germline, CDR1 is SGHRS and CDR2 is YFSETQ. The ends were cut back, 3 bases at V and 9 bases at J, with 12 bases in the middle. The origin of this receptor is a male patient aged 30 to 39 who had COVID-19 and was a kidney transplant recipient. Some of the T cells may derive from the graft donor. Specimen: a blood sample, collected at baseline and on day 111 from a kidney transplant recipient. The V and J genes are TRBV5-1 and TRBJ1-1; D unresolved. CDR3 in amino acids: CASSSASYQAFF. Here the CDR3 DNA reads TGCGCCAGCAGCTCAGCCAGTTATCAAGCTTTCTTT. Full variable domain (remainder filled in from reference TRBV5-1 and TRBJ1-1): KAGVTQTPRYLIKTRGQQVTLSCSPISGHRSVSWYQQTPGQGLQFLFEYFSETQRNKGNFPGRFSGRQFSNSRSEMNVSTLELGDSALYLCASSSASYQAFFGQGTRLTVV.